This T cell receptor (beta chain) was sequenced for a study of pediatric ulcerative colitis. Only in-frame clones appear in the TCRdb table, and some are missing; sequencing was by immunoSEQ multiplex PCR. In the table there are 23,000 or so clones, roughly two thirds of which are singletons. Broader study findings: Acute severe colitis showed lower rectal diversity from clonal expansions.

Germline CDR1 reads GTSNPN; CDR2 reads SVGIG (reference sequence). The CDR3 is 11 residues long. The ends were cut back, 2 bases at V and 3 bases at J, with 2 bases in the middle. As regards this clone: Its target is unknown.

Rectal tissue came from one to two pinch biopsies taken at colonoscopy. This clonotype originated in a boy between 10 and 17 years old with severe ulcerative colitis. Sequenced sample: gut tissue. This chain links TRBV30 with TRBJ1-3; D call uncertain. CDR3 DNA: TGTGCCTGGAGTCTTGGAAACACCATATATTTT. Translating gives CAWSLGNTIYF. Variable domain in full (rest from reference TRBV30 and TRBJ1-3): SQTIHQWPATLVQPVGSPLSLECTVEGTSNPNLYWYRQAAGRGLQLLFYSVGIGQISSEVPQNLSASRPQDRQFILSSKKLLLSDSGFYLCAWSLGNTIYFGEGSWLTVV.